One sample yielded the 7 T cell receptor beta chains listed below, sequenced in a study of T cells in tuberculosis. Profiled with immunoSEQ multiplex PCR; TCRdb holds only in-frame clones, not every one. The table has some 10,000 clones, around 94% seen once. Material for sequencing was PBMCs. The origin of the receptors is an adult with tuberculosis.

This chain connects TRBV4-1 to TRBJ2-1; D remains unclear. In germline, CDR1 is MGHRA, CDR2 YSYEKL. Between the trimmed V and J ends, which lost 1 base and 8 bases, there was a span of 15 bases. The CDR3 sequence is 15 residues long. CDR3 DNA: TGCGCCAGCAGCCAAGTAGTTGTTGCGATCGATGAGCAGTTCTTC. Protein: CASSQVVVAIDEQFF.

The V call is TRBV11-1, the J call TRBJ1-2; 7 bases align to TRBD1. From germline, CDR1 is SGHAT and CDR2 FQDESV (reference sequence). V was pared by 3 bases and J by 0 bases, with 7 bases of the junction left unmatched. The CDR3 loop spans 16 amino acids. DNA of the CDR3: TGTGCCAGCAGCTTCAGTACAGGGGTTTCTAACTATGGCTACACCTTC. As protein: CASSFSTGVSNYGYTF.

DNA for the CDR3: TGTGCCAGCAGCTTAGCGGCAGGGGCCAACACTGAAGCTTTCTTT. It codes for CASSLAAGANTEAFF. This chain links TRBV7-2 with TRBJ1-1; TRBD1 might be the D (6 bases). The V and J ends lost 0 bases and 2 bases respectively, with 10 bases between them. This CDR3 is built from 15 residues. Germline loops: CDR1 SGHTA, CDR2 FQGNSA.

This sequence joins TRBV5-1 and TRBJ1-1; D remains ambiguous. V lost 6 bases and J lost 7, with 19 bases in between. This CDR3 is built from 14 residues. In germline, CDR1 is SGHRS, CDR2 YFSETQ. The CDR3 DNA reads TGCGCCAGCACCCCGGGTCCCGGAGGTAATGAAGCTTTCTTT. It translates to CASTPGPGGNEAFF.

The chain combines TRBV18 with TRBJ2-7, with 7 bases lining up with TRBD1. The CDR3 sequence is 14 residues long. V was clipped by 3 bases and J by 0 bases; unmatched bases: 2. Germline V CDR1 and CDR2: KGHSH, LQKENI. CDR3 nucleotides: TGTGCCAGCTCACCGGGACAGTTCTCCTACGAGCAGTACTTC. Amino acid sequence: CASSPGQFSYEQYF.

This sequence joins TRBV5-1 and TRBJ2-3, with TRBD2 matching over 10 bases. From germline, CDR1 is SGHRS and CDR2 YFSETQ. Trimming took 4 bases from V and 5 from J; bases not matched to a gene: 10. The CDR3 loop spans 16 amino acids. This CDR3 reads CASSHLAGVGGDTQYF. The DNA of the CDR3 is TGCGCCAGCAGCCATCTAGCGGGAGTAGGAGGAGATACGCAGTATTTT. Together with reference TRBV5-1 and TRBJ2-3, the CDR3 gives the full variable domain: KAGVTQTPRYLIKTRGQQVTLSCSPISGHRSVSWYQQTPGQGLQFLFEYFSETQRNKGNFPGRFSGRQFSNSRSEMNVSTLELGDSALYLCASSHLAGVGGDTQYFGPGTRLTVL.

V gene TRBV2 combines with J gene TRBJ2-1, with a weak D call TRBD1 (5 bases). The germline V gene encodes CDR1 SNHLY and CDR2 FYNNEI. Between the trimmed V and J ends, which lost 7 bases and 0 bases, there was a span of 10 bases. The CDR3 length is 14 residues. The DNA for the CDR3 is TGTGCCAGCAATCGACAGAGCTCCTACAATGAGCAGTTCTTC. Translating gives CASNRQSSYNEQFF. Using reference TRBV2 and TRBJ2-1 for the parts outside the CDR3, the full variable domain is EPEVTQTPSHQVTQMGQEVILRCVPISNHLYFYWYRQILGQKVEFLVSFYNNEISEKSEIFDDQFSVERPDGSNFTLKIRSTKLEDSAMYFCASNRQSSYNEQFFGPGTRLTVL.